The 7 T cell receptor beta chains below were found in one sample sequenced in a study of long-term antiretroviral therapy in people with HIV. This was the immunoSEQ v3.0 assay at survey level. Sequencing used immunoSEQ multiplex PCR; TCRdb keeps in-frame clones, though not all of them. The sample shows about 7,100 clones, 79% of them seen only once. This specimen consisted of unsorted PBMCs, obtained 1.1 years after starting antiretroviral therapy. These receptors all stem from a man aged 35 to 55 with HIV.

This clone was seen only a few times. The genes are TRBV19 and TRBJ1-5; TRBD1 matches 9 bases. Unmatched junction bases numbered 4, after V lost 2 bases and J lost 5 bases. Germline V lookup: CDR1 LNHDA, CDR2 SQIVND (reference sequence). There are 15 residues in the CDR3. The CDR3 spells CASSITTGGYQPQHF. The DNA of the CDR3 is TGTGCCAGTAGTATAACGACAGGGGGGTATCAGCCCCAGCATTTT.

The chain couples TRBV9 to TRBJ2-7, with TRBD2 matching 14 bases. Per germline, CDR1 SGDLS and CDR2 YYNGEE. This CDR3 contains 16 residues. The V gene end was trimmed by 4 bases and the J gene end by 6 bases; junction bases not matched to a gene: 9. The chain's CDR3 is CASSPRLAGGHSEQYF. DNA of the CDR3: TGTGCCAGCAGCCCCCGACTAGCGGGGGGGCATAGCGAGCAGTACTTC.

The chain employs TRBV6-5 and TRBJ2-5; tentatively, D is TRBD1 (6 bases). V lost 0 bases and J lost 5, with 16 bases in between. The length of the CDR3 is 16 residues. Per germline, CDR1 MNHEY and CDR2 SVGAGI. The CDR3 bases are TGTGCCAGCAGTTACTCGAGTGGGGGCGCGGAGGAGACCCAGTACTTC. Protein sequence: CASSYSSGGAEETQYF.

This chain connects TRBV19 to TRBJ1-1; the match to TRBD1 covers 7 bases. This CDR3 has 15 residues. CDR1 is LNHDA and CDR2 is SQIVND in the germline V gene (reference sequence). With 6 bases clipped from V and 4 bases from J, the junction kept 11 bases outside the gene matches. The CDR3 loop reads CASSAPGGASTEAFF. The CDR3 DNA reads TGTGCCAGTAGCGCCCCAGGGGGAGCAAGCACTGAAGCTTTCTTT.

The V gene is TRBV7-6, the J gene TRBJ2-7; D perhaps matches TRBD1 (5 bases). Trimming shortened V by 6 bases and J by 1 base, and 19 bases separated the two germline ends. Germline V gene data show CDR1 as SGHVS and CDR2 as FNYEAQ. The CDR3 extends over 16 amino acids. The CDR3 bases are TGTGCCAGCAGTCCCAACGGAAGGGGCTTTTCCTACGAGCAGTACTTC. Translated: CASSPNGRGFSYEQYF.

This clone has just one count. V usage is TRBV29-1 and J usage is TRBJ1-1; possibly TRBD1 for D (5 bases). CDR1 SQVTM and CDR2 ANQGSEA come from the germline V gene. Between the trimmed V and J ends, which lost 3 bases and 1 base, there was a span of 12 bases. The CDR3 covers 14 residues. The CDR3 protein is CSVERGMGNTEAFF. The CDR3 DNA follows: TGCAGCGTTGAGCGGGGGATGGGGAACACTGAAGCTTTCTTT.

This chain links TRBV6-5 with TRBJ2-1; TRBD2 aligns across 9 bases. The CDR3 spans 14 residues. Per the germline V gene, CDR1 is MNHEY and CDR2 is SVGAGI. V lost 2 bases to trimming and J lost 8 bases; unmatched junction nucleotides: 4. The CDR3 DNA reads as TGTGCCAGCAGTTACGTGGCGGGGGGGCATGAGCAGTTCTTC. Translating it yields CASSYVAGGHEQFF.